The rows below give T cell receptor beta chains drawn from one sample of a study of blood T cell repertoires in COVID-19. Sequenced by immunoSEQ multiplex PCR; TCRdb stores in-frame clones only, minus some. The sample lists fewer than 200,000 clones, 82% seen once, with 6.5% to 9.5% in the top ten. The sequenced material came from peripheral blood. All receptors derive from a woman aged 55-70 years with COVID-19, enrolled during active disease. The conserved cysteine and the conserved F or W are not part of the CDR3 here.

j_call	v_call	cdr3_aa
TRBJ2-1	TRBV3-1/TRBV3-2	ATSTPPSGRAPYNEQF
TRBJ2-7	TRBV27	ASKVGLAGTYEQY
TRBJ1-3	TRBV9	ASSVRGSGNTIY
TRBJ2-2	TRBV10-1	ASSPRLAGTGELF
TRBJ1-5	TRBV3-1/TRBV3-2	AHRGFSNQPQH
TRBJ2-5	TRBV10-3	AISTEGSRETQY
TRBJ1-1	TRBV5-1	ASSLETGGHTEAF
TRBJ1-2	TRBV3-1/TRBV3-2	ASSHAREANYGYT
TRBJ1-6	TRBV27	ASSLSGVSSYNSPLH
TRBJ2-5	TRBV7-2	ASSLAIQGAETQY
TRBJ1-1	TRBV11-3	ASSLLPRKGLHLEGTEAF
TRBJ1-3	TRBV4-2	ASSQMGQGVGNTIY
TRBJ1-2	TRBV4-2	ASSQDAAGVYGYT
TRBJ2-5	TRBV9	ASSVALGGGETQY
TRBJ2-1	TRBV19	ASSLIAGVYNEQF
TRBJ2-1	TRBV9	ASSVATTGYDNEQF
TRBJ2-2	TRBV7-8	ASSLDGTSTGELF
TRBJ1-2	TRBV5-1	ASSPGGHGYT
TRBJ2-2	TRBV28	ASRGRPNTGELF
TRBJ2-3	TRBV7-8	ASSLNPGTGSDTQY
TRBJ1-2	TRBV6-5	ASIQGLSGYT
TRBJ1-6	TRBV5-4	ASSLDPTLYNSPLH
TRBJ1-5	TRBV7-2	ASSLRQGAGQPQH
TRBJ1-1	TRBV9	ASSAQGNTEAF
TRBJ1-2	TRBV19	ASSPSQGLVGGYT
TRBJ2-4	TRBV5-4	ASSASGTGPAKNIQY
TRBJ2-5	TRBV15	ATSRGTSGVGTQY
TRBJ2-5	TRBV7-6	ASSRQGQGQETQY
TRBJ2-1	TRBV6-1	ASSERTEYNEQF
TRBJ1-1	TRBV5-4	ASSLVGGGTEAF
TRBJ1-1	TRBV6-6	ASSAQSPEAF
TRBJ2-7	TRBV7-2	ASSPIGTSGYEQY
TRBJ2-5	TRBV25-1	ASSRTQFQETQY
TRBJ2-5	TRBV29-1	SESQGIKFYQETQY
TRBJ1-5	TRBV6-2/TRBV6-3	ASSYTGGNQPQH
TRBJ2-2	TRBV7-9	ASSFHPGGVVTGELF
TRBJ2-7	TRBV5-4	ASSQTRQALGQY
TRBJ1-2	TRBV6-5	ASSYSSPTGGQSYT
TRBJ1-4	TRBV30	AWSDTGGWATNEKLF
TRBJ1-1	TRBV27	ASSLLVSTEAF
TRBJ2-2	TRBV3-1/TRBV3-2	ASSLMGGPNTGELF
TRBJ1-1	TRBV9	ASSLRQEGTEAF